A single sample is the source of the 5 T cell receptor beta chains below, sequenced in a study of post-analysis software for immune sequencing data. The study's findings and limits: Higher frequency in patients than in controls was seen for roughly five TRBV segments, with TRBV5-6, TRBV5-1 and TRBV20-1 among them.

Unique molecular identifiers had been added to the TCR beta cDNA libraries. TCRdb used MiXCR to reprocess the PCR reads, holding one entry per CDR3 protein. The repertoire includes about 200,000 distinct CDR3 sequences, 29% of them detected once, and 3% to 4% sits in the top ten. Antigen specificity for these receptors is unknown. Sequences were obtained from blood. These receptor sequences come from a girl aged 2-17 years with multiple sclerosis.

This clonotype was seen only a few times. Its ends do not fully match the called genes, so a read error is possible. CDR3 residues: CASSLGLAEKAFF. The CDR3, as DNA: TGTGCTAGCAGCTTAGGACTAGCAGAAAAAGCTTTCTTT. The rearrangement joins TRBV7-7 to TRBJ1-1, with D uncertain. Germline loops: CDR1 SSHAT, CDR2 FNYEAQ (reference sequence). CDR3 length: 13 residues.

On this clonotype: The missing conserved phenylalanine or tryptophan at the end of this CDR3 makes a read error likely. The chain employs TRBV5-1 and TRBJ1-1, with 12 nucleotides matching TRBD1. Germline CDR1 reads SGHRS; CDR2 reads YFSETQ. The CDR3 sequence is 15 residues long. V lost 2 bases, J lost 5 bases, and 4 bases stayed unmatched. The CDR3 DNA reads TGCGCCAGCAGCTTCCGGGACAGGGGGCATACTGAAGCTTTCGTT. Translating it yields CASSFRDRGHTEAFV.

V usage is TRBV7-7 and J usage is TRBJ2-7; TRBD2 agrees at 12 bases. The J segment lost 5 bases and the V segment lost 5 bases, leaving 7 bases of the junction unmatched. CDR1 is SSHAT and CDR2 is FNYEAQ in the germline V gene (reference sequence). This CDR3 has 15 residues. The CDR3 protein is CASSPSGRAFDEQYF. CDR3 in DNA: TGTGCCAGCAGCCCTAGCGGGAGGGCCTTCGACGAGCAGTACTTC.

This clonotype was seen many times. The chain carries TRBV29-1 and TRBJ2-6; TRBD1 is a possible D gene (6 bases). Germline V lookup: CDR1 SQVTM, CDR2 ANQGSEA. CDR3 size: 14 residues. V was cut by 5 bases and J by 0 bases, with 8 bases left in between. The CDR3 here is CSVRDNSGANVLTF. CDR3 nucleotide sequence: TGCAGCGTTCGGGACAACTCTGGGGCCAACGTCCTGACTTTC.

This clonotype was counted between two and nine times. V and J are TRBV9 and TRBJ2-1, with D maybe TRBD1 (6 bases). V was shortened by 4 bases and J by 9 bases, with 20 bases between the two germline ends. The CDR3 covers 15 residues. CDR1 is SGDLS, CDR2 YYNGEE, per germline. The CDR3 loop is CASSTTSTGQGEQFF. For the CDR3, the DNA is TGTGCCAGCAGCACGACCTCGACAGGCCAGGGTGAGCAGTTCTTC.